This T cell receptor beta chain was retrieved from a study of graft-versus-host responses after intestinal transplantation. Trimming shortened V by 3 bases and J by 4 bases, and 16 bases separated the two germline ends. Germline assignment: CDR1 LNHDA and CDR2 SQIVND (reference sequence). This CDR3 has 16 residues. The table came from immunoSEQ multiplex PCR; TCRdb's copy has only in-frame clones and leaves some out. The profile shows 4,600 or so clones, roughly a quarter of them singletons. The sequence was obtained from a human patient who received an intestinal transplant. The starting material was alloreactive CD4+ T cells from a mixed lymphocyte reaction culture, obtained before intestinal transplant. Subset denoted: CFSE-low proliferating T cells sorted from roughly six-day pre-transplant mixed lymphocyte reaction (GvH or HvG direction). The chain combines TRBV19 with TRBJ2-1, with D perhaps matching TRBD2 (6 bases). The CDR3 loop is CASSMAAGSIYNEQFF. In nucleotides, the CDR3 is TGTGCCAGTAGTATGGCGGCGGGATCTATTTACAATGAGCAGTTCTTC. The full variable domain, rest sourced from reference TRBV19 and TRBJ2-1, is DGGITQSPKYLFRKEGQNVTLSCEQNLNHDAMYWYRQDPGQGLRLIYYSQIVNDFQKGDIAEGYSVSREKKESFPLTVTSAQKNPTAFYLCASSMAAGSIYNEQFFGPGTRLTVL.